The following is a T cell receptor (beta chain) sequence with its context. The data originate from a study of shared T cell receptors in the human thymus. The CDR3 spans 15 residues. J gave up 4 bases and V 10 bases, and 13 bases lay outside the gene matches. The germline V gene has CDR1 SNHLY and CDR2 FYNNEI. Profiled with immunoSEQ multiplex PCR; TCRdb holds only in-frame clones, not every one. The table includes hundreds of thousands of clones, roughly 90% detected once. In addition, the sample was reused for a study of human thymus T cells.

Sequenced sample: thymocytes. This clonotype was sampled from a boy under two years old with a congenital heart defect. This chain links TRBV2 with TRBJ1-3; TRBD1 matches at 7 bases. DNA of the CDR3: TGTGCCAAAAGCTTAGGGGGCGATTCGGGAAACACCATATATTTT. Its protein is CAKSLGGDSGNTIYF.